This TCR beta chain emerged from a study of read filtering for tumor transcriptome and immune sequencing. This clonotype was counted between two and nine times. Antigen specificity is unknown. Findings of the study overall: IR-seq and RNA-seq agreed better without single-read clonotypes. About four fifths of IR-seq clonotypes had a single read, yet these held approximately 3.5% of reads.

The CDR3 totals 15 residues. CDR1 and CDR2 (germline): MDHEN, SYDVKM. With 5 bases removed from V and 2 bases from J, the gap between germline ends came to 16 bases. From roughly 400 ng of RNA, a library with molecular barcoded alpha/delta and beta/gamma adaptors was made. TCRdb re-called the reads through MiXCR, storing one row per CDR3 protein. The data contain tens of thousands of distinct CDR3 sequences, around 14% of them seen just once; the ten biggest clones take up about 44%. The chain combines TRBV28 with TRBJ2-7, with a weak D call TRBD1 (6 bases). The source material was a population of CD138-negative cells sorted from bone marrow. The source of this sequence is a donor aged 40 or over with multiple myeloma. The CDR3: CASSALGTRAYEQYF. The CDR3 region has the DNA TGTGCCAGCAGTGCTTTGGGGACAAGGGCCTACGAGCAGTACTTC.